What follows are 32 T cell receptor beta chains derived from one specimen sequenced in a study of blood T cell repertoires in COVID-19. Some clones are missing from TCRdb's copy, which holds only in-frame ones; the method was immunoSEQ multiplex PCR. This repertoire shows about 15,000 clones, roughly 75% found once; its top ten account for around a fifth. What was sequenced was peripheral blood. The receptors stem from a boy aged 2 to 9 with active or convalescent COVID-19.

This sequence joins TRBV18 and TRBJ1-1; weak D call: TRBD1 (6 bases). V was clipped by 3 bases and J by 3 bases, with 17 bases between them. Looked up from germline, CDR1 is KGHSH and CDR2 is LQKENI. This CDR3 comprises 16 residues. CDR3 region: CASSPGAWGPYTEAFF. DNA of the CDR3: TGTGCCAGCTCACCGGGGGCGTGGGGGCCGTACACTGAAGCTTTCTTT.

The V and J genes are TRBV5-1 and TRBJ2-5, with D uncertain. V was pared by 0 bases and J by 1 base, with 4 bases between. Germline V gives CDR1 SGHRS, CDR2 YFSETQ. The CDR3 length is 13 residues. The DNA of the CDR3 is TGCGCCAGCAGCTTGGACACCCAAGAGACCCAGTACTTC. This encodes CASSLDTQETQYF.

The chain combines TRBV2 with TRBJ2-6, with 7 bases that match TRBD2. CDR3 length: 17 residues. J lost 4 bases, V lost 7 bases, and 13 bases had no gene match. The germline V gene has CDR1 SNHLY and CDR2 FYNNEI. The CDR3 DNA reads TGTGCCAGCATCAAGCGGGGTCCCTCAGGGGGGGCCAACGTCCTGACTTTC. Its translation: CASIKRGPSGGANVLTF.

The chain is built from TRBV5-6 and TRBJ2-1; D possibly corresponds to TRBD2 (5 bases). Germline CDR1 and CDR2: SGHDT and YYEEEE. CDR3 size: 16 residues. The V end lost 5 bases, the J end lost 3 bases, and 18 bases lay between the germline ends. The CDR3 DNA is TGTGCCAGCAGTTCCGTAAAAGGACTCGTCTACAATGAGCAGTTCTTC. Encoded protein: CASSSVKGLVYNEQFF.

The chain carries TRBV5-1 and TRBJ2-3; 7 bases are shared with TRBD2. The length of the CDR3 is 15 residues. Germline values: CDR1 SGHRS, CDR2 YFSETQ. Unmatched junction bases numbered 12, after V lost 5 bases and J lost 6 bases. The CDR3: CASSSALAVSDTQYF. The CDR3 DNA reads TGCGCCAGCAGTAGCGCCCTAGCGGTCTCGGATACGCAGTATTTT.

This clone was seen a single time. The rearrangement uses TRBV5-1 and TRBJ2-3; 10 positions match TRBD2. The germline V gene has CDR1 SGHRS and CDR2 YFSETQ. The junction had 10 bases not matched to a gene; V was cut back by 6 bases and J by 0 bases. This CDR3 has 17 residues. The CDR3 nucleotides read TGCGCCAGCAAAGGGGCTAGCGGGAGTACTAGCACAGATACGCAGTATTTT. This sequence encodes CASKGASGSTSTDTQYF.

The chain combines TRBV28 with TRBJ1-6; 8 bases are a match to TRBD1. V shed 4 bases and J 10 bases; nucleotides not matched to a gene: 6. CDR1 MDHEN and CDR2 SYDVKM come from the germline V gene. CDR3 size: 14 residues. The CDR3 protein is CASSWTGRTSPLHF. The CDR3 DNA reads as TGTGCCAGCAGTTGGACAGGGAGAACCTCACCCCTCCACTTT.

J is TRBJ2-5 and V is TRBV6-2 or TRBV6-3, with D perhaps matching TRBD1 (5 bases). Germline V lookup: CDR1 MNHEY, CDR2 SVGEGT. V was pared by 3 bases and J by 7 bases, with 18 bases between. The CDR3 length is 15 residues. The CDR3 loop is CASSYLRAPGRTQYF. Written as DNA, the CDR3 is TGTGCCAGCAGTTATCTCAGGGCCCCAGGGCGGACCCAGTACTTC.

The chain combines TRBV19 with TRBJ2-1; D is possibly TRBD1 (6 bases). V was pared by 7 bases and J by 4 bases, with 17 bases between. The CDR3 is 15 residues long. Germline lookup yields CDR1 LNHDA and CDR2 SQIVND (reference sequence). The CDR3 reads CASKNRDLLYNEQFF. The CDR3 DNA follows: TGTGCCAGTAAAAACAGGGACCTACTTTACAATGAGCAGTTCTTC.

V and J are TRBV5-5 and TRBJ2-4, with TRBD2 as a possible D gene (5 bases). CDR1 and CDR2 (germline): SGHKS, YYEKEE (reference sequence). Trimming took 3 bases from V and 3 from J, leaving 13 bases between them. The CDR3 sequence is 15 residues long. CDR3 nucleotide sequence: TGTGCCAGCAGCTCCCGGGGTACGGTCAAAAACATTCAGTACTTC. Encoded protein: CASSSRGTVKNIQYF.

The sample holds a few counts of this clone. The chain uses TRBV18 and TRBJ1-2; a possible D gene is TRBD1 (6 bases). Trimming removed 3 bases from V and 4 bases from J, with 12 bases in between. CDR1 is KGHSH, CDR2 LQKENI, per germline. The CDR3 contains 14 residues. DNA for the CDR3: TGTGCCAGCTCACCCTACAGGGAACCCTATGGCTACACCTTC. Protein: CASSPYREPYGYTF.

This clone came up a few times. V and J are TRBV7-2 and TRBJ2-2; TRBD1 agrees at 7 bases. This CDR3 comprises 15 residues. Germline CDR1 is SGHTA and CDR2 is FQGNSA. The trim removed 4 bases at V and 1 base at J, leaving 3 bases unmatched. The CDR3, as DNA: TGTGCCAGCAGCTCAACAGGGGTGAACACCGGGGAGCTGTTTTTT. Its protein product is CASSSTGVNTGELFF.

V gene TRBV5-6 combines with J gene TRBJ2-5, with 8 bases lining up with TRBD1. Germline V gene sequence: CDR1 SGHDT, CDR2 YYEEEE. The CDR3 spans 16 residues. V shed 3 bases, J shed 2 bases, and the junction held 9 bases outside the gene matches. The CDR3 DNA sequence: TGTGCCAGCAGCTCAAAGGGGCACAGGGGGCAAGAGACCCAGTACTTC. It specifies CASSSKGHRGQETQYF.

This clone was seen just once. The chain combines TRBV6-5 with TRBJ1-1; a weak D match, TRBD1 (5 bases). The CDR3 is made up of 13 amino acids. Per the germline V gene, CDR1 is MNHEY and CDR2 is SVGAGI. The V end was cut by 6 bases, the J end by 10 bases, with 18 bases between. The CDR3 DNA is TGTGCCAGCAGGCCTTCGGGGACTGCTTTAGCTTTCTTT. This codes for CASRPSGTALAFF.

The chain couples TRBV19 to TRBJ2-1, with 15 bases fitting TRBD2. The CDR3 runs to 18 residues. Germline V gene sequence: CDR1 LNHDA, CDR2 SQIVND (reference sequence). The ends lost 7 bases at V and 3 bases at J; junction bases unmatched: 10. CDR3 in DNA: TGTGCCAGTATGGGCGGGACTAGCGGGAGGCACCTCTACAATGAGCAGTTCTTC. Encoded protein: CASMGGTSGRHLYNEQFF.

The chain combines TRBV19 with TRBJ2-2; D not resolved. The germline V gene encodes CDR1 LNHDA and CDR2 SQIVND (reference sequence). V shed 2 bases and J shed 8 bases, with 3 bases lying between them. This CDR3 has 11 residues. The CDR3 DNA sequence: TGTGCCAGTAGTATACGTGGGGAGCTGTTTTTT. This translates into CASSIRGELFF.

This chain uses TRBV10-3 with TRBJ1-2; 9 bases map to TRBD1. Per the germline V gene, CDR1 is ENHRY and CDR2 is SYGVKD. The CDR3 is 14 amino acids. Trimming removed 5 bases from V and 1 base from J; junction bases left unmatched: 2. CDR3 nucleotide sequence: TGTGCCATCAGTTTGGACAGGGGTAACTATGGCTACACCTTC. Residues: CAISLDRGNYGYTF.

This clone has just a few counts. The chain joins TRBV2 to TRBJ2-7; D is possibly TRBD2 (6 bases). This CDR3 spans 12 amino acids. CDR1 and CDR2 (germline): SNHLY, FYNNEI. The V end was cut by 5 bases, the J end by 4 bases, with 9 bases between. DNA for the CDR3: TGTGCCAGCAGTCTTGGGGGGTACGAGCAGTACTTC. It translates to CASSLGGYEQYF. Filled out from reference TRBV2 and TRBJ2-7, the complete variable domain reads EPEVTQTPSHQVTQMGQEVILRCVPISNHLYFYWYRQILGQKVEFLVSFYNNEISEKSEIFDDQFSVERPDGSNFTLKIRSTKLEDSAMYFCASSLGGYEQYFGPGTRLTVT.

V and J are TRBV6-1 and TRBJ1-4; D might be TRBD1 (5 bases). Trimming cost V 4 bases and J 3 bases, with 15 bases left between them. The CDR3 has 16 amino acids. The germline gives CDR1 MNHNS, CDR2 SASEGT. The CDR3 spells CASSGDFGSPNEKLFF. The CDR3 DNA is TGTGCCAGCAGTGGGGACTTCGGAAGCCCTAATGAAAAACTGTTTTTT.

This clone was counted between two and nine times. V and J are TRBV6-5 and TRBJ1-1, with D perhaps matching TRBD1 (6 bases). The germline V gene encodes CDR1 MNHEY and CDR2 SVGAGI. The CDR3 spans 14 residues. V lost 6 bases, J lost 2 bases, and 13 bases lay in between. In DNA, the CDR3 is TGTGCCAGCAGCAGGACAGTTGAAAACACTGAAGCTTTCTTT. Its protein product is CASSRTVENTEAFF.

The rearrangement uses TRBV27 and TRBJ2-7; TRBD1 aligns across 9 bases. CDR3 length equals 21 residues. V was clipped by 0 bases and J by 5 bases; unmatched bases: 23. From germline, CDR1 is MNHEY and CDR2 SMNVEV (reference sequence). The CDR3 sequence is CASSLSKREGGQGLVENEQYF. The CDR3, as DNA: TGTGCCAGCAGTTTATCAAAAAGGGAAGGTGGACAGGGGTTGGTCGAGAACGAGCAGTACTTC.

The genes are TRBV24-1 and TRBJ1-5; D unresolved. The length of the CDR3 is 14 residues. The germline V gene encodes CDR1 KGHDR and CDR2 SFDVKD. With 7 bases removed from V and 6 bases from J, the gap between germline ends came to 15 bases. The CDR3 spells CATSDGGFSQPQHF. The CDR3 coding sequence is TGTGCCACCAGCGACGGAGGTTTTAGTCAGCCCCAGCATTTT.

This clone was detected only a few times. CDR3 sequence reads: CASSSAVGALNQPQHF. CDR3 sequence (DNA): TGTGCCAGCTCATCAGCGGTGGGGGCGCTCAATCAGCCCCAGCATTTT. This chain connects TRBV18 to TRBJ1-5; TRBD1 might be the D (6 bases). The CDR3 has 16 amino acids. V was cut by 5 bases and J by 3 bases, with 17 bases left in between. CDR1 and CDR2 from the germline V gene are KGHSH and LQKENI.

The chain uses TRBV28 and TRBJ1-2, with D tentatively TRBD1 (5 bases). Trimming pared 0 bases from V and 3 bases from J, leaving 8 bases between. Germline values: CDR1 MDHEN, CDR2 SYDVKM. This CDR3 is built from 14 residues. CDR3 loop: CASSLWGRDYGYTF. CDR3 nucleotide sequence: TGTGCCAGCAGTTTATGGGGCAGGGACTATGGCTACACCTTC.

This clone occurred a few times. The rearrangement uses TRBV4-1 and TRBJ1-5, with 8 bases aligning to TRBD1. Unmatched junction bases numbered 1, after V lost 0 bases and J lost 3 bases. This CDR3 comprises 15 residues. CDR1 is MGHRA, CDR2 YSYEKL, per germline. The CDR3 DNA reads TGCGCCAGCAGCCAAGAGGACAGGGCCAATCAGCCCCAGCATTTT. Its translation: CASSQEDRANQPQHF.

This chain joins TRBV9 and TRBJ2-5, with 9 positions matching TRBD2. Germline lookup yields CDR1 SGDLS and CDR2 YYNGEE. CDR3 length: 15 amino acids. Trimming removed 0 bases from V and 2 bases from J; junction bases left unmatched: 2. The CDR3 region is CASSVGLAEQETQYF. CDR3 bases: TGTGCCAGCAGCGTAGGACTAGCGGAACAAGAGACCCAGTACTTC.

The V and J genes are TRBV21-1 and TRBJ1-5; no check of the table's D call, TRBD1, against the DNA was made. TRBV21-1 constitutes a pseudogene. The CDR3 consists of 20 residues. Written as DNA, the CDR3 is TGTGCCAGCAGCGTTCGTCCTTCGGGACAGGGGTGTTTGTGTGGTCAGCCCCAGCATTTT. Protein sequence: CASSVRPSGQGCLCGQPQHF.

The rearrangement joins TRBV5-6 to TRBJ2-7; 7 bases map to TRBD1. V gave up 8 bases and J gave up 2 bases; unmatched junction bases: 13. Per the germline V gene, CDR1 is SGHDT and CDR2 is YYEEEE. This CDR3 is 15 amino acids long. This chain's CDR3 is CASPAPGQKTYEQYF. The DNA of the CDR3 is TGTGCCAGTCCTGCCCCGGGACAGAAAACCTACGAGCAGTACTTC.

This clone appeared a few times. The chain has TRBV6-5 and TRBJ2-6, with a weak D call TRBD2 (5 bases). The V end was cut by 6 bases, the J end by 4 bases, with 13 bases between. The CDR3 loop spans 15 amino acids. Germline loops: CDR1 MNHEY, CDR2 SVGAGI. The CDR3 loop reads CASRVGGSGANVLTF. In nucleotides, the CDR3 is TGTGCCAGCAGGGTAGGAGGATCCGGGGCCAACGTCCTGACTTTC.

V is TRBV7-9 and J is TRBJ1-4; TRBD1 matches 7 bases. This CDR3 has 16 amino acids. J was trimmed by 5 bases and V by 1 base; bases with no gene match: 7. Germline V gives CDR1 SEHNR, CDR2 FQNEAQ (reference sequence). In DNA form, the CDR3 reads TGTGCCAGCAGCTTAGTAACAGGGGCTAAGAATGAAAAACTGTTTTTT. Its translation is CASSLVTGAKNEKLFF.

The gene calls are TRBV28 and TRBJ2-1, with unresolved D. Germline V gene lookup returns CDR1 MDHEN and CDR2 SYDVKM. The CDR3 extends over 14 amino acids. The V gene lost 3 bases and the J gene lost 4 bases, with 10 bases spanning the gap. CDR3 DNA: TGTGCCAGCAGTTTCCCATCAGGTTACAATGAGCAGTTCTTC. Residues: CASSFPSGYNEQFF.

This chain connects TRBV6-5 to TRBJ1-2, with TRBD1 identical over 8 bases. The CDR3 length is 14 residues. V lost 6 bases and J lost 4; bases outside the gene matches: 7. Germline V gives CDR1 MNHEY, CDR2 SVGAGI. The CDR3 DNA reads TGTGCCAGCAGCCCCAGGGGGCGATTCTATGGCTACACCTTC. Protein sequence: CASSPRGRFYGYTF.